These 21 T cell receptor beta chains share one sample of origin, sequenced in a study of blood T cell repertoires in COVID-19. Clones were sequenced by immunoSEQ multiplex PCR, and TCRdb holds only the in-frame ones, with some missing. The table has about 230,000 clones, 81% seen once. Sequencing was carried out using peripheral blood. The receptors were gathered from a woman of 80 years or more with acute or convalescent COVID-19.

This chain connects TRBV28 to TRBJ2-2; perhaps TRBD2 as D (6 bases). The length of the CDR3 is 15 residues. The germline CDR1 and CDR2 sequences are MDHEN and SYDVKM. The ends were cut back, 2 bases at V and 6 bases at J, with 13 bases in the middle. The CDR3 region is CASSLGGSRAGELFF. Here the CDR3 DNA reads TGTGCCAGCAGTTTAGGAGGGAGCCGCGCCGGGGAGCTGTTTTTT. Looking up the rest from reference TRBV28 and TRBJ2-2 gives the full variable domain: DVKVTQSSRYLVKRTGEKVFLECVQDMDHENMFWYRQDPGLGLRLIYFSYDVKMKEKGDIPEGYSVSREKKERFSLILESASTNQTSMYLCASSLGGSRAGELFFGEGSRLTVL.

This chain uses TRBV5-1 with TRBJ2-2; TRBD2 is a possible D gene (5 bases). V was cut by 0 bases and J by 6 bases, with 12 bases left in between. Germline-derived CDR1 and CDR2 are SGHRS and YFSETQ. The CDR3 is 15 residues long. The CDR3 nucleotides read TGCGCCAGCAGCTTGGCCGCGGGCTCCGCCGGGGAGCTGTTTTTT. It specifies CASSLAAGSAGELFF.

V gene TRBV19 combines with J gene TRBJ2-2, with a weak D call TRBD2 (5 bases). This CDR3 spans 16 amino acids. CDR1 is LNHDA and CDR2 is SQIVND in the germline V gene (reference sequence). The ends were cut back, 0 bases at V and 1 base at J, with 9 bases in the middle. CDR3 sequence reads: CASSIDPGKNTGELFF. DNA for the CDR3: TGTGCCAGTAGTATAGATCCCGGGAAGAACACCGGGGAGCTGTTTTTT.

This chain links TRBV27 with TRBJ2-1, with 11 positions matching TRBD2. Unmatched junction bases numbered 21, after V lost 4 bases and J lost 1 base. CDR3 size: 22 residues. Germline CDR1 is MNHEY and CDR2 is SMNVEV (reference sequence). The DNA for the CDR3 is TGTGCCAGCAGTTCGTTCCACAGGGGGCGATTACTAGCGGGGGCATCCTACAATGAGCAGTTCTTC. It encodes CASSSFHRGRLLAGASYNEQFF.

The gene calls are TRBV5-1 and TRBJ2-7; TRBD1 matches at 9 bases. Germline loops: CDR1 SGHRS, CDR2 YFSETQ. The CDR3 is 16 residues long. The J segment lost 6 bases and the V segment lost 1 base, leaving 11 bases of the junction unmatched. The CDR3 DNA is TGCGCCAGCAGCTTGAATCCGGGACAGGGAGCAGGCGAGCAGTACTTC. Translating it yields CASSLNPGQGAGEQYF.

In this sample, this clone turned up a few times. V gene TRBV30 combines with J gene TRBJ2-1, with 11 positions matching TRBD2. Germline-derived CDR1 and CDR2 are GTSNPN and SVGIG (reference sequence). The trim removed 0 bases at V and 6 bases at J, leaving 7 bases unmatched. The CDR3 spans 16 residues. CDR3 DNA: TGTGCCTGGAGTGTACGGGGCGGGACTAGCGGCAATGAGCAGTTCTTC. It is translated as CAWSVRGGTSGNEQFF.

J is TRBJ2-5 and V is TRBV3-1 (or the pseudogene TRBV3-2), with TRBD2 matching over 8 bases. The germline gives CDR1 LGHDT, CDR2 YNNKEL (reference sequence). There are 17 residues in the CDR3. V was clipped by 0 bases and J by 1 base; unmatched bases: 7. The CDR3 DNA is TGTGCCAGCAGCCAAGAATTAGGACGGGGGGGCCAAGAGACCCAGTACTTC. Protein product: CASSQELGRGGQETQYF.

This chain uses TRBV2 with TRBJ1-1; a possible D gene is TRBD1 (5 bases). Trimming cost V 6 bases and J 1 base, with 12 bases left between them. The CDR3 sequence is 14 residues long. Germline loops: CDR1 SNHLY, CDR2 FYNNEI. The CDR3: CASRPGSGNTEAFF. The CDR3, as DNA: TGTGCCAGCAGGCCAGGGTCTGGGAACACTGAAGCTTTCTTT.

This clone was observed once. The chain has TRBV6-1 and TRBJ1-2, with D tentatively TRBD1 (5 bases). Germline assignment: CDR1 MNHNS and CDR2 SASEGT. V was cut by 7 bases and J by 8 bases, with 23 bases left in between. The CDR3 runs 15 residues. CDR3 loop: CASTDPGGVARGYTF. The CDR3 region has the DNA TGTGCCAGCACCGACCCCGGGGGGGTCGCGCGAGGCTACACCTTC.

By its share, this clone is medium-sized. The chain combines TRBV4-1 with TRBJ1-5; the D gene is possibly TRBD1 (5 bases). Trimming pared 0 bases from V and 6 bases from J, leaving 18 bases between. Germline CDR1 and CDR2: MGHRA and YSYEKL. The CDR3 runs 17 residues. CDR3 in amino acids: CASSQERSERGGQPQHF. The CDR3 DNA sequence: TGCGCCAGCAGCCAAGAGCGTTCGGAAAGGGGCGGTCAGCCCCAGCATTTT.

This chain joins TRBV7-2 and TRBJ2-3; D is possibly TRBD2 (5 bases). Germline CDR1 reads SGHTA; CDR2 reads FQGNSA. CDR3 length: 15 amino acids. Trimming cost V 3 bases and J 2 bases, with 12 bases left between them. Written as DNA, the CDR3 is TGTGCCAGCAGCTTGACTACCGGCTTCACAGATACGCAGTATTTT. Protein product: CASSLTTGFTDTQYF.

V is TRBV18 and J is TRBJ1-2; 7 nucleotides line up with TRBD1. The ends lost 4 bases at V and 4 bases at J; junction bases unmatched: 3. CDR1 and CDR2 from the germline V gene are KGHSH and LQKENI. The CDR3 has 13 residues. The CDR3 region is CASSRDSLYGYTF. Written as DNA, the CDR3 is TGTGCCAGCTCACGGGACAGTCTCTATGGCTACACCTTC.

V is TRBV28 and J is TRBJ1-1; perhaps TRBD1 as D (5 bases). Trimming shortened V by 9 bases and J by 7 bases, and 15 bases separated the two germline ends. CDR3 length: 12 residues. Germline V lookup: CDR1 MDHEN, CDR2 SYDVKM. CDR3 residues: CARAWRGLEAFF. The CDR3 DNA is TGTGCCAGGGCCTGGAGGGGCCTTGAAGCTTTCTTT.

This clone occurred a few times. This chain uses TRBV19 with TRBJ1-5; 8 bases map to TRBD1. The CDR3 extends over 16 amino acids. After removal of 7 bases from V and 1 base from J, the junction contained 9 bases not matched to a gene. Germline values: CDR1 LNHDA, CDR2 SQIVND (reference sequence). The CDR3: CASTPGQGLSNQPQHF. The CDR3 DNA is TGTGCCAGTACCCCCGGACAGGGTCTGAGCAATCAGCCCCAGCATTTT. The entire variable domain, with the rest obtained from reference TRBV19 and TRBJ1-5, is as follows: DGGITQSPKYLFRKEGQNVTLSCEQNLNHDAMYWYRQDPGQGLRLIYYSQIVNDFQKGDIAEGYSVSREKKESFPLTVTSAQKNPTAFYLCASTPGQGLSNQPQHFGDGTRLSIL.

The J gene is TRBJ1-4, the V gene TRBV30; D unresolved. This CDR3 region has 11 residues. The germline CDR1 and CDR2 sequences are GTSNPN and SVGIG (reference sequence). V was cut by 0 bases and J by 8 bases, with 4 bases left in between. The CDR3 DNA reads TGTGCCTGGAGTGTAGAGGAAAAACTGTTTTTT. It is translated as CAWSVEEKLFF.

A single count supports this clone. The CDR3 DNA is TGTGCCAGCAGTGAAGCGCCCGGTGGCTCCTACAATGAGCAGTTCTTC. Translated, it gives CASSEAPGGSYNEQFF. The V call is TRBV6-1, the J call TRBJ2-1; no definite D call. With 0 bases removed from V and 0 bases from J, the gap between germline ends came to 9 bases. The germline gives CDR1 MNHNS, CDR2 SASEGT. The CDR3 length is 16 residues.

This chain connects TRBV5-4 to TRBJ1-2; TRBD1 might be the D (5 bases). Per germline, CDR1 SGHNT and CDR2 YYREEE (reference sequence). Trimming shortened V by 1 base and J by 8 bases, and 15 bases separated the two germline ends. This CDR3 comprises 14 residues. The CDR3 loop reads CASSLWGEQTGYTF. In nucleotides, the CDR3 is TGTGCCAGCAGCTTGTGGGGGGAGCAGACGGGCTACACCTTC.

The chain uses TRBV21-1 and TRBJ2-6; the listed D gene, TRBD2, was not tested against the DNA. TRBV21-1 counts as a pseudogene. This CDR3 has 20 residues. DNA for the CDR3: TGTGCCAGCCCTATAGGAAGGAGGGGACTAGCGGGATCCGGGGCCAACGTCCTGACTTTC. Residues: CASPIGRRGLAGSGANVLTF.

The V gene is TRBV25-1, the J gene TRBJ1-2, with D possibly being TRBD1 (6 bases). This CDR3 is built from 13 residues. Per the germline V gene, CDR1 is MGHDK and CDR2 is SYGVNS. V was trimmed by 7 bases and J by 2 bases, leaving 11 bases between them. CDR3 sequence reads: CASNSQGNYGYTF. CDR3 nucleotide sequence: TGTGCCAGCAACTCACAGGGCAACTATGGCTACACCTTC.

The chain joins TRBV6-2 or TRBV6-3 to TRBJ2-5; 11 bases map to TRBD2. The germline gives CDR1 MNHEY, CDR2 SVGEGT. With V trimmed by 6 bases and J by 2 bases, 2 bases remained unmatched. The CDR3 is made up of 14 amino acids. The CDR3 region has the DNA TGTGCCAGCAGACCTAGCGGGAGGCAAGAGACCCAGTACTTC. As protein: CASRPSGRQETQYF.

V usage is TRBV28 and J usage is TRBJ2-2; D perhaps matches TRBD2 (6 bases). This CDR3 is built from 14 residues. Trimming took 7 bases from V and 9 from J, leaving 18 bases between them. Germline loops: CDR1 MDHEN, CDR2 SYDVKM. The CDR3 DNA sequence: TGTGCCAGCACCCCTGGGGGGACGGGGAGGGAGCTGTTTTTT. Residues: CASTPGGTGRELFF.